These 18 T cell receptor beta chains came from one sample sequenced in a study of neurological immune-mediated disorders. TCRdb used MiXCR to reprocess the 5' RACE reads, holding one entry per CDR3 protein. The sample carries 67,000 or so distinct CDR3 sequences, around 13% recorded once. Time point of the sample: longitudinal time-point 1 (baseline). Sequences were obtained from PBMCs. The receptors derive from a female donor with HTLV-1-associated myelopathy (HAM/TSP).

Comments on this clonotype: A much more abundant neighbour one base away suggests this may be a read error. J is TRBJ1-5 and V is TRBV6-2 or TRBV6-3, with D perhaps TRBD1 (6 bases). The CDR3 extends over 15 amino acids. V was shortened by 6 bases and J by 8 bases, with 20 bases between the two germline ends. Germline V gives CDR1 MNHEY, CDR2 SVGEGT. CDR3 amino acids: CASRRQATSDKPQHF. The DNA of the CDR3 is TGTGCCAGCAGGCGACAGGCCACCTCTGATAAGCCCCAGCATTTT.

The table lists this clonotype with many counts. The chain couples TRBV5-1 to TRBJ2-2; the match to TRBD1 covers 7 bases. Germline lookup yields CDR1 SGHRS and CDR2 YFSETQ. The CDR3 contains 17 residues. With V trimmed by 4 bases and J by 5 bases, 14 bases remained unmatched. CDR3 residues: CASSRQTGPTMTGELFF. The DNA of the CDR3 is TGCGCCAGCAGCCGGCAGACAGGGCCGACAATGACCGGGGAGCTGTTTTTT.

This clonotype was seen repeatedly, ten times or more. The chain is built from TRBV7-2 and TRBJ2-1; D remains unclear. The CDR3 length is 15 residues. V was cut by 3 bases and J by 3 bases, with 12 bases left in between. The germline V gene has CDR1 SGHTA and CDR2 FQGNSA. Written as DNA, the CDR3 is TGTGCCAGCAGCTTTTCGACGACGGGCTACAATGAGCAGTTCTTC. As protein: CASSFSTTGYNEQFF.

This clonotype was counted ten times or more. The CDR3 protein is CASSLRSEAFF. The CDR3 DNA reads as TGTGCCAGCAGTTTACGAAGTGAAGCTTTCTTT. J is TRBJ1-1 and V is TRBV28; no clear D. With 2 bases removed from V and 7 bases from J, the gap between germline ends came to 5 bases. This CDR3 is 11 amino acids long. Germline V gene data show CDR1 as MDHEN and CDR2 as SYDVKM. Complete variable domain (other parts from reference TRBV28 and TRBJ1-1): DVKVTQSSRYLVKRTGEKVFLECVQDMDHENMFWYRQDPGLGLRLIYFSYDVKMKEKGDIPEGYSVSREKKERFSLILESASTNQTSMYLCASSLRSEAFFGQGTRLTVV.

This clonotype was picked up many times. This chain joins TRBV20-1 and TRBJ1-1; tentatively, D is TRBD1 (5 bases). The CDR3 contains 14 residues. In germline, CDR1 is DFQATT, CDR2 SNEGSKA (reference sequence). V lost 0 bases, J lost 4 bases, and 12 bases lay in between. The chain's CDR3 is CSARDVRGFTEAFF. DNA of the CDR3: TGCAGTGCTAGAGATGTAAGGGGATTCACTGAAGCTTTCTTT.

This chain joins TRBV27 and TRBJ2-1; D is undetermined. Trimming left V 2 bases short and J 0 bases short, with 14 bases between. From germline, CDR1 is MNHEY and CDR2 SMNVEV (reference sequence). This CDR3 has 17 amino acids. In DNA form, the CDR3 reads TGTGCCAGCAGTTTAATAGGCAGTGCAAGCTCCTACAATGAGCAGTTCTTC. It is translated as CASSLIGSASSYNEQFF.

The rearrangement links TRBV12-3 or TRBV12-4 to TRBJ2-2, with 8 bases identical to TRBD1. Losses at the gene ends were 4 bases for V and 4 bases for J; bases not matched to a gene: 5. This CDR3 region has 15 residues. CDR3 in amino acids: CASSYRTGGTGELFF. The CDR3 DNA is TGTGCCAGCAGTTACCGAACAGGGGGCACCGGGGAGCTGTTTTTT.

This clonotype was counted many times. This chain uses TRBV3-1 with TRBJ2-7; weak D call: TRBD2 (5 bases). Trimming shortened V by 2 bases and J by 5 bases, and 10 bases separated the two germline ends. Germline CDR1 is LGHDT and CDR2 is YNNKEL (reference sequence). This CDR3 has 13 residues. CDR3 in amino acids: CASSQFVGDEQYF. The CDR3 DNA follows: TGTGCCAGCAGCCAATTTGTCGGGGACGAGCAGTACTTC.

Ten or more counts support this clonotype. The gene calls are TRBV18 and TRBJ2-3; a possible D gene is TRBD1 (5 bases). Germline CDR1 KGHSH, CDR2 LQKENI. The CDR3 is made up of 12 amino acids. V dropped 3 bases and J dropped 10 bases, with 11 bases sitting between them. CDR3 nucleotide sequence: TGTGCCAGCTCACCTCCAGGGTCCCCGCAGTATTTT. It translates to CASSPPGSPQYF.

This clonotype was counted many times. This chain links TRBV24-1 with TRBJ1-5; D unclear. The V and J ends lost 5 bases and 3 bases respectively, with 4 bases between them. Germline CDR1 reads KGHDR; CDR2 reads SFDVKD. This CDR3 contains 12 residues. The CDR3 DNA is TGTGCCACCAGTGCCGTCAATCAGCCCCAGCATTTT. The encoded protein is CATSAVNQPQHF.

This clonotype came up many times. The genes are TRBV5-1 and TRBJ2-7, with no clear D. V was trimmed by 0 bases and J by 3 bases, leaving 7 bases between them. CDR3 length: 13 amino acids. Germline values: CDR1 SGHRS, CDR2 YFSETQ. CDR3 bases: TGCGCCAGCAGCTTGGGTTCTTACTACGAGCAGTACTTC. As protein: CASSLGSYYEQYF.

The J gene is TRBJ1-1, the V gene TRBV9; tentative D call: TRBD1 (6 bases). This CDR3 region has 15 residues. The V gene's germline CDR1 is SGDLS and CDR2 YYNGEE. V was shortened by 4 bases and J by 4 bases, with 17 bases between the two germline ends. CDR3: CASSLQVGGSTEAFF. The CDR3 DNA sequence: TGTGCCAGCAGCCTCCAAGTAGGGGGGAGCACTGAAGCTTTCTTT. The full variable domain, rest sourced from reference TRBV9 and TRBJ1-1, is DSGVTQTPKHLITATGQRVTLRCSPRSGDLSVYWYQQSLDQGLQFLIQYYNGEERAKGNILERFSAQQFPDLHSELNLSSLELGDSALYFCASSLQVGGSTEAFFGQGTRLTVV.

This clonotype was detected a few times. The chain joins TRBV11-2 to TRBJ2-7; 8 bases align to TRBD1. The CDR3 is 15 residues long. V shed 2 bases and J 6 bases; nucleotides not matched to a gene: 9. Germline V gives CDR1 SGHAT, CDR2 FQNNGV. The CDR3 is CASSLRQGILLEQYF. In DNA, the CDR3 is TGTGCCAGCAGCTTACGACAGGGGATCCTCCTCGAGCAGTACTTC.

This clonotype was seen repeatedly, ten times or more. The chain combines TRBV20-1 with TRBJ2-7; D not certain. This CDR3 comprises 13 residues. Germline V gene lookup returns CDR1 DFQATT and CDR2 SNEGSKA (reference sequence). The V gene lost 3 bases and the J gene lost 2 bases, with 11 bases spanning the gap. The CDR3 sequence: CSASPDSTYEQYF. For the CDR3, the DNA is TGCAGTGCTAGCCCGGATTCAACCTACGAGCAGTACTTC.

This sequence joins TRBV27 and TRBJ2-2; the D is unclear. The germline gives CDR1 MNHEY, CDR2 SMNVEV (reference sequence). This CDR3 is 13 amino acids long. Trimming stripped 5 bases from V and 1 base from J, with 5 bases between. In nucleotides, the CDR3 is TGTGCCAGCAGTCCAGAGAACACCGGGGAGCTGTTTTTT. As protein: CASSPENTGELFF.

This chain uses TRBV6-6 with TRBJ2-5; 13 bases are a match to TRBD2. This CDR3 spans 17 amino acids. Germline-derived CDR1 and CDR2 are MNHNY and SVGAGI (reference sequence). V shed 4 bases, J shed 0 bases, and the junction held 5 bases outside the gene matches. CDR3 sequence (DNA): TGTGCCAGCAGTTCCCCGACTAGCGGGGGGTACCAAGAGACCCAGTACTTC. This encodes CASSSPTSGGYQETQYF.

The table lists this clonotype with many counts. The V call is TRBV7-9, the J call TRBJ2-7; 9 bases fit TRBD1. This CDR3 has 15 amino acids. Germline V lookup: CDR1 SEHNR, CDR2 FQNEAQ (reference sequence). J was trimmed by 3 bases and V by 5 bases; bases with no gene match: 8. CDR3 DNA: TGTGCCAGCAGCCCGGACAGGGGCGGGGGCTACGAGCAGTACTTC. Translating it yields CASSPDRGGGYEQYF.

This clonotype was counted many times. The chain carries TRBV4-1 and TRBJ2-7; possibly TRBD1 or TRBD2 for D (7 bases each). The germline V gene has CDR1 MGHRA and CDR2 YSYEKL. The ends were cut back, 5 bases at V and 2 bases at J, with 13 bases in the middle. CDR3 size: 14 residues. Here the CDR3 reads CASSWDSGTYEQYF. The CDR3 nucleotides read TGCGCCAGCAGCTGGGACAGCGGGACCTACGAGCAGTACTTC.